The 8 T cell receptor beta chains below were found in one sample sequenced in a study of blood T cells in healthy people across ages. PCR was performed a second time for about 7 to 12 cycles using a sample-barcoded 5' primer and a J-beta primer mix. TCRdb re-called the 5' RACE reads with MiXCR, one entry per CDR3 protein. In the table there are roughly 500,000 distinct CDR3 sequences, 27% of which are singletons. Sequenced material: blood. The receptors originated from a woman aged 70-85 years in good health.

This clonotype was picked up a small number of times. V is TRBV10-3 and J is TRBJ2-6; 7 bases map to TRBD1. From germline, CDR1 is ENHRY and CDR2 SYGVKD. V shed 3 bases and J 2 bases; nucleotides not matched to a gene: 4. This CDR3 spans 16 amino acids. The DNA of the CDR3 is TGTGCCATCAGTGAAGGACAGGCAGCTGGGGCCAACGTCCTGACTTTC. It specifies CAISEGQAAGANVLTF.

This clonotype has only a few counts. The chain has TRBV4-1 and TRBJ2-1; 7 nucleotides line up with TRBD2. The CDR3 runs to 15 residues. From germline, CDR1 is MGHRA and CDR2 YSYEKL. V lost 8 bases and J lost 8; bases outside the gene matches: 15. CDR3 residues: CASSHRRGKMDEQFF. The CDR3, as DNA: TGCGCCAGCTCCCACAGGCGGGGGAAGATGGATGAGCAGTTCTTC.

This clonotype was counted a few times. The genes are TRBV12-3 or TRBV12-4 and TRBJ1-4, with 8 bases matching TRBD1. The CDR3 length is 14 residues. Trimming removed 6 bases from V and 6 bases from J; junction bases left unmatched: 6. The CDR3 reads CASSPDRAYEKLFF. CDR3 coding DNA: TGTGCCAGCAGCCCGGACAGGGCTTATGAAAAACTGTTTTTT.

V usage is TRBV6-5 and J usage is TRBJ2-1; 11 bases are shared with TRBD2. Trimming took 5 bases from V and 9 from J; bases not matched to a gene: 6. Germline values: CDR1 MNHEY, CDR2 SVGAGI. The CDR3 sequence is 14 residues long. The CDR3 sequence is CASSNSGGASEQFF. The CDR3 region has the DNA TGTGCCAGCAGTAATAGCGGGGGGGCGAGTGAGCAGTTCTTC.

The chain uses TRBV21-1 and TRBJ2-6; the D call TRBD1 from the table was never checked on the DNA. TRBV21-1 represents a pseudogene. CDR3 length: 17 amino acids. CDR3 nucleotide sequence: TGTGCCAGCAGCAAAGGGACAGGGCTCCCTGGGGCCAACGTCCTGACTTTC. Translation gives CASSKGTGLPGANVLTF.

Remarks on this clonotype: Mismatch with germline at one junction end may stem from a read error. V is TRBV4-3 and J is TRBJ1-4; 10 nucleotides align to TRBD1. CDR3 length: 15 amino acids. Germline CDR1 LGHNA, CDR2 YSLEER. CDR3 in amino acids: CASSGGQGRSEKLFF. CDR3 nucleotides: TGCGCCAGCAGCGGGGGACAGGGGCGTAGTGAAAAGCTGTTTTTT.

In its sample, this clonotype was seen a few times. The CDR3 sequence: CASSQGTAYGYTF. CDR3 DNA: TGTGCCAGCAGCCAAGGGACAGCCTATGGCTACACCTTC. The chain carries TRBV3-1 and TRBJ1-2, with D possibly matching TRBD1 (6 bases). Between the trimmed V and J ends, which lost 1 base and 4 bases, there was a span of 7 bases. The V gene's germline CDR1 is LGHDT and CDR2 YNNKEL (reference sequence). The CDR3 is 13 residues long.

CDR3 in DNA: TGCAGTGCTAGAGATGTGTCTAGCGGGGGGGCCGAAGAGACCCAGTACTTC. Protein sequence: CSARDVSSGGAEETQYF. This chain joins TRBV20-1 and TRBJ2-5; 12 nucleotides align to TRBD2. Trimming removed 0 bases from V and 3 bases from J; junction bases left unmatched: 8. Germline CDR1 reads DFQATT; CDR2 reads SNEGSKA (reference sequence). The CDR3 totals 17 residues.